These 14 T cell receptor beta chains originate from one sample sequenced in a study of PD-1 blockade in mismatch repair-deficient tumors. Here immunoSEQ multiplex PCR was the method, and the copy in TCRdb shows in-frame clones only, minus some. This sample carries 39,000 or so clones, approximately 88% of them seen once, and the ten largest clones take roughly 0.98%. This specimen was PBMCs, taken roughly nine months after starting pembrolizumab. All receptors come from an adult with mismatch repair-deficient cancer.

The chain couples TRBV5-1 to TRBJ2-3, with 7 bases that match TRBD2. The germline V gene encodes CDR1 SGHRS and CDR2 YFSETQ. The CDR3 runs to 16 residues. V was clipped by 0 bases and J by 4 bases; unmatched bases: 8. CDR3 sequence (DNA): TGCGCCAGCAGCTTGGGCGCTAGCGGTTTGGCAGATACGCAGTATTTT. Protein: CASSLGASGLADTQYF.

The CDR3 loop reads CAWSPRGLRGLNRNTEAFF. As DNA, the CDR3 is TGTGCCTGGAGCCCCAGGGGTTTAAGGGGTTTAAACCGCAACACTGAAGCTTTCTTT. This chain links TRBV30 with TRBJ1-1, with D possibly being TRBD1 (6 bases). The germline V gene has CDR1 GTSNPN and CDR2 SVGIG (reference sequence). The CDR3 is 19 residues long. Trimming pared 3 bases from V and 2 bases from J, leaving 28 bases between.

The genes are TRBV28 and TRBJ1-2; no firm D call. Germline CDR1 MDHEN, CDR2 SYDVKM. This CDR3 has 14 residues. V was shortened by 10 bases and J by 3 bases, with 18 bases between the two germline ends. CDR3 residues: CATTEVLRDYGYTF. Written as DNA, the CDR3 is TGTGCCACCACCGAGGTTCTGAGGGACTATGGCTACACCTTC.

The V and J genes are TRBV5-1 and TRBJ2-7, with D perhaps TRBD1 (6 bases). V was cut by 4 bases and J by 1 base, with 15 bases left in between. CDR3 length: 15 residues. The germline CDR1 and CDR2 sequences are SGHRS and YFSETQ. CDR3 DNA: TGCGCCAGCAGCCCTAGACAGGATAATTCCTACGAGCAGTACTTC. This codes for CASSPRQDNSYEQYF.

The V call is TRBV28, the J call TRBJ1-1; D might be TRBD1 (5 bases). V shed 5 bases and J shed 7 bases, with 17 bases lying between them. The CDR3 runs 14 residues. Per germline, CDR1 MDHEN and CDR2 SYDVKM. CDR3 nucleotide sequence: TGTGCCAGCAGTCGTAGGGGATGGACAAGTGAAGCTTTCTTT. This translates into CASSRRGWTSEAFF.

The chain employs TRBV4-1 and TRBJ2-7; D call uncertain. In germline, CDR1 is MGHRA, CDR2 YSYEKL. Trimming stripped 2 bases from V and 5 bases from J, with 19 bases between. The CDR3 spans 16 residues. This CDR3 reads CASSQRGTVAANEQYF. The CDR3 nucleotides are TGCGCCAGCAGCCAACGAGGTACGGTCGCGGCGAACGAGCAGTACTTC.

The CDR3 protein is CASSVRTGEKTQYF. CDR3 coding DNA: TGTGCCAGCAGCGTCCGGACAGGGGAAAAGACCCAGTACTTC. The chain combines TRBV7-9 with TRBJ2-5; 9 nucleotides agree with TRBD1. Germline V gives CDR1 SEHNR, CDR2 FQNEAQ (reference sequence). J gave up 6 bases and V 5 bases, and 7 bases lay outside the gene matches. The CDR3 runs 14 residues.

The chain joins TRBV7-2 to TRBJ1-2; the D gene is possibly TRBD1 (5 bases). Germline V gives CDR1 SGHTA, CDR2 FQGNSA. The V end lost 3 bases, the J end lost 8 bases, and 13 bases lay between the germline ends. CDR3 size: 13 residues. CDR3 DNA: TGTGCCAGCAGCTTGGGTTGGGGCTACGGCTACACCTTC. It codes for CASSLGWGYGYTF.

The J gene is TRBJ2-7, the V gene TRBV7-2, with TRBD2 matching 12 bases. Germline CDR1 reads SGHTA; CDR2 reads FQGNSA. This CDR3 is built from 14 residues. After removal of 2 bases from V and 5 bases from J, the junction contained 1 base not matched to a gene. CDR3 protein: CASSLRTSGDEQYF. CDR3 coding DNA: TGTGCCAGCAGCTTACGGACTAGCGGGGACGAGCAGTACTTC.

The chain is built from TRBV29-1 and TRBJ1-2; D is uncertain. Germline V gene lookup returns CDR1 SQVTM and CDR2 ANQGSEA. The CDR3 sequence is 11 residues long. The V end lost 1 base, the J end lost 6 bases, and 6 bases lay between the germline ends. This CDR3 is CSVEGLDGYTF. As DNA, the CDR3 is TGCAGCGTTGAAGGTCTCGATGGCTACACCTTC.

The chain has TRBV11-2 and TRBJ2-3, with D possibly matching TRBD2 (6 bases). The germline V and J ends were trimmed by 1 base and 1 base, with 15 bases remaining between them. Looked up from germline, CDR1 is SGHAT and CDR2 is FQNNGV. The CDR3 contains 17 residues. DNA for the CDR3: TGTGCCAGCAGCTTAGCCGGTTGGTCGGGGGGCACAGATACGCAGTATTTT. Translating gives CASSLAGWSGGTDTQYF.

V usage is TRBV15 and J usage is TRBJ1-1, with D possibly TRBD1 on 5 matching bases. Trimming shortened V by 0 bases and J by 2 bases, and 13 bases separated the two germline ends. The germline V gene has CDR1 LNHNV and CDR2 YYDKDF (reference sequence). The CDR3 consists of 16 residues. The chain's CDR3 is CATSRDLSGVNTEAFF. The DNA for the CDR3 is TGTGCCACCAGCAGAGATCTCTCGGGGGTTAACACTGAAGCTTTCTTT.

The rearrangement joins TRBV27 to TRBJ1-1, with 12 bases matching TRBD1. The germline CDR1 and CDR2 sequences are MNHEY and SMNVEV (reference sequence). The CDR3 loop spans 17 amino acids. V shed 8 bases and J 3 bases; nucleotides not matched to a gene: 13. The CDR3 protein is CASGGTGGYSLHTEAFF. In nucleotides, the CDR3 is TGTGCCAGCGGTGGGACAGGGGGCTATTCTTTACACACTGAAGCTTTCTTT.

The chain couples TRBV7-2 to TRBJ2-7; TRBD1 agrees at 10 bases. The CDR3 sequence is 14 residues long. Germline-derived CDR1 and CDR2 are SGHTA and FQGNSA. V trimming: 1 base; J trimming: 6 bases; junction bases outside the gene matches: 3. DNA of the CDR3: TGTGCCAGCAGCTTAGGATGGACAGGGGGCGAGCAGTACTTC. The encoded protein is CASSLGWTGGEQYF.